This T cell receptor beta chain was documented in a study of blood T cell repertoires in COVID-19. The ends were cut back, 10 bases at V and 4 bases at J, with 20 bases in the middle. The V gene's germline CDR1 is ENHRY and CDR2 SYGVKD. The CDR3 loop spans 14 amino acids. Per the original data handling: Nucleated cell number was recorded as an estimate derived from reference gene primer amplification. Method: immunoSEQ multiplex PCR; TCRdb's copy keeps in-frame clones and lacks some. The DNA gave D and trimming, while V, J and clone size come from that table. The table shows 380,000 or so clones, with around nine tenths occurring only once.

The clonotype was recovered from an older woman with COVID-19, enrolled during active disease. The J gene is TRBJ2-7, the V gene TRBV10-3, with a possible D match to TRBD1 (5 bases). The sequenced sample consisted of peripheral blood. The CDR3 sequence: CATRLGQITYEQYF. The DNA for the CDR3 is TGTGCCACCCGACTCGGACAAATAACATACGAGCAGTACTTC.